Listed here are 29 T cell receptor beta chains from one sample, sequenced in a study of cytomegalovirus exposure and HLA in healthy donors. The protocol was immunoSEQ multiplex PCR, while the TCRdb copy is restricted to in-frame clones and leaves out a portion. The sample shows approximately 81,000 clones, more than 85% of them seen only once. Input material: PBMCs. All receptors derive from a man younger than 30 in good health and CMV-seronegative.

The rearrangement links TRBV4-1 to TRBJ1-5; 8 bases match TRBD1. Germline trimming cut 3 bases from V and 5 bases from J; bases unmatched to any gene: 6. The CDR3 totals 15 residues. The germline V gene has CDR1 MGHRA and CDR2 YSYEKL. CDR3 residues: CASSHRGQADQPQHF. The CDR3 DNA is TGCGCCAGCAGCCACAGGGGACAGGCTGATCAGCCCCAGCATTTT.

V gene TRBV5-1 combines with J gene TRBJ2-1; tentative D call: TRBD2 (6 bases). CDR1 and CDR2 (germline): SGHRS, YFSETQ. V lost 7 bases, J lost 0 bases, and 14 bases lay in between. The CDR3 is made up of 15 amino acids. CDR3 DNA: TGCGCCAGCTCCGGGAGCGGATACTCCTACAATGAGCAGTTCTTC. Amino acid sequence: CASSGSGYSYNEQFF. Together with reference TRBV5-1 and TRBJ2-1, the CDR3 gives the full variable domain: KAGVTQTPRYLIKTRGQQVTLSCSPISGHRSVSWYQQTPGQGLQFLFEYFSETQRNKGNFPGRFSGRQFSNSRSEMNVSTLELGDSALYLCASSGSGYSYNEQFFGPGTRLTVL.

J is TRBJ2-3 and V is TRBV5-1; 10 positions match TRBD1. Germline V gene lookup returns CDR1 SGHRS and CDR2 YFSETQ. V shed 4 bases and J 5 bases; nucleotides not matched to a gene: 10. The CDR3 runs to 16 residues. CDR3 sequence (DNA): TGCGCCAGCAGCCCCCGCGACAGGGGGCTCGGAGATACGCAGTATTTT. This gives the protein CASSPRDRGLGDTQYF.

The CDR3 here is CASTETGQGAGYTF. Here the CDR3 DNA reads TGTGCCAGCACCGAGACGGGACAGGGGGCTGGCTACACCTTC. The chain carries TRBV27 and TRBJ1-2; 12 nucleotides agree with TRBD1. Per the germline V gene, CDR1 is MNHEY and CDR2 is SMNVEV (reference sequence). With V trimmed by 7 bases and J by 7 bases, 7 bases remained unmatched. The CDR3 runs to 14 residues.

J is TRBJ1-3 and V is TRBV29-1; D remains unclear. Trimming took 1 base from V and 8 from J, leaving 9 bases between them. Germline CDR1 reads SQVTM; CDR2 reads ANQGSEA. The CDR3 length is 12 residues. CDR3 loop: CSVEGAGYTIYF. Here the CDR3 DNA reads TGCAGCGTTGAAGGGGCCGGTTACACCATATATTTT.

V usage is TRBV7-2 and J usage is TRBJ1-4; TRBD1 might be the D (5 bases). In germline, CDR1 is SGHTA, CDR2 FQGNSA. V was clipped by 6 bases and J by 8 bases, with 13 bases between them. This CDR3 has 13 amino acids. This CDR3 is CASRAGVTEKLFF. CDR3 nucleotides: TGTGCCAGCAGGGCGGGGGTGACCGAAAAACTGTTTTTT.

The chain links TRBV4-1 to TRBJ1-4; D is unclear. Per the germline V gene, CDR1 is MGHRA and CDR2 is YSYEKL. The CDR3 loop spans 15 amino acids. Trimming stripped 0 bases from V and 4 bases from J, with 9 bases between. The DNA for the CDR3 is TGCGCCAGCAGCCAAGAAGGGAGCTTTAATGAAAAACTGTTTTTT. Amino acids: CASSQEGSFNEKLFF.

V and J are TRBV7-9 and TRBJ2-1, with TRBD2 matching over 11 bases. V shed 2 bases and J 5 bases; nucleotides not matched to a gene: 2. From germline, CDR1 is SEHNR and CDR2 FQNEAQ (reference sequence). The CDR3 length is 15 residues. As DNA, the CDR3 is TGTGCCAGCAGCTTATCGGGACTAGCGGACAATGAGCAGTTCTTC. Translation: CASSLSGLADNEQFF.

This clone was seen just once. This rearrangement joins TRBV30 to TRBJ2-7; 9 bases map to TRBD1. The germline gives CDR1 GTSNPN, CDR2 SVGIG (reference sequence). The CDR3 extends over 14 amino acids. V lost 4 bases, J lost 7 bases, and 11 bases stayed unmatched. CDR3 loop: CAWNPLGQGLEQYF. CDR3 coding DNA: TGTGCCTGGAATCCTTTGGGACAGGGTTTGGAGCAGTACTTC.

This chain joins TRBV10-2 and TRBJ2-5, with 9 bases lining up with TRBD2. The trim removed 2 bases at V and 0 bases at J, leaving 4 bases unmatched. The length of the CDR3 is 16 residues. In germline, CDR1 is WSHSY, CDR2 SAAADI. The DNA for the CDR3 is TGCGCCAGCAGTGAGGGGATAGCGGGGGACCAAGAGACCCAGTACTTC. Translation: CASSEGIAGDQETQYF.

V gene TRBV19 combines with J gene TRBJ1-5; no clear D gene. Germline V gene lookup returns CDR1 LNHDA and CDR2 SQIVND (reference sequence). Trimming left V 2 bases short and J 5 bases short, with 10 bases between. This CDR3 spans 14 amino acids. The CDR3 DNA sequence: TGTGCCAGTAGTATACGAGAATTCCATCAGCCCCAGCATTTT. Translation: CASSIREFHQPQHF.

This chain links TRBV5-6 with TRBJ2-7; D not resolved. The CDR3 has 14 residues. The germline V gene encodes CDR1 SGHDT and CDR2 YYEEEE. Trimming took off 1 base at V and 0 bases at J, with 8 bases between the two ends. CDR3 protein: CASSLSHNSYEQYF. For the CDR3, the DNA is TGTGCCAGCAGCTTGAGTCACAACTCCTACGAGCAGTACTTC. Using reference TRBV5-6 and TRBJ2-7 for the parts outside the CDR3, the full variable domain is DAGVTQSPTHLIKTRGQQVTLRCSPKSGHDTVSWYQQALGQGPQFIFQYYEEEERQRGNFPDRFSGHQFPNYSSELNVNALLLGDSALYLCASSLSHNSYEQYFGPGTRLTVT.

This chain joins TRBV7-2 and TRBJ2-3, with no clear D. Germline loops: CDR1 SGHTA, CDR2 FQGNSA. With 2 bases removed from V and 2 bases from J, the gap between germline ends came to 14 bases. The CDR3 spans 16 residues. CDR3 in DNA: TGTGCCAGCAGCTTATCGTGGAAGGCGGCCACAGATACGCAGTATTTT. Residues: CASSLSWKAATDTQYF.

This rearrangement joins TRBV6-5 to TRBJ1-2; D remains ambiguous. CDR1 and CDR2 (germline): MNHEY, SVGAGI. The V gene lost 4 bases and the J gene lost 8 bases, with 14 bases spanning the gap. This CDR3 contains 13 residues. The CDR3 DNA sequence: TGTGCCAGCAGTTTGTCCGGGTGGATGGGCTACACCTTC. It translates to CASSLSGWMGYTF.

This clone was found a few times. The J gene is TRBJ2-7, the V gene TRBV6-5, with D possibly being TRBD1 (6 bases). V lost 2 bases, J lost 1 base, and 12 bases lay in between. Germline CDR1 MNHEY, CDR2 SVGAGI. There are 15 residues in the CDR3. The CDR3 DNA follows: TGTGCCAGCAGTTACGGCCGGGACATGTCCTACGAGCAGTACTTC. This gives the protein CASSYGRDMSYEQYF.

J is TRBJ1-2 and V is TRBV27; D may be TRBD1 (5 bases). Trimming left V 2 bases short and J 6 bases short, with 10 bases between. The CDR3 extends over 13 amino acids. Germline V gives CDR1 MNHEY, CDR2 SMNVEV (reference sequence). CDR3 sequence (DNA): TGTGCCAGCAGTTTAGCAGGGATTAATGGCTACACCTTC. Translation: CASSLAGINGYTF.

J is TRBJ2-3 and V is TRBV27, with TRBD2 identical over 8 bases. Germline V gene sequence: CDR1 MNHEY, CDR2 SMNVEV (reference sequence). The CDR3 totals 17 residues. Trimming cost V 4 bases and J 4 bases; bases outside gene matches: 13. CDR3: CASSSRMGTRNPDTQYF. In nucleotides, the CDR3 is TGTGCCAGCAGTTCTAGAATGGGGACTAGAAACCCAGATACGCAGTATTTT.

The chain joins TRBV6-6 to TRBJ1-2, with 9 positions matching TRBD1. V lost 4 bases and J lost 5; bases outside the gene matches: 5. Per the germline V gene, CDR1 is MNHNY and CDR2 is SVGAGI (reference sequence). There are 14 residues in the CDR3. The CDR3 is CASSSADRGYGYTF. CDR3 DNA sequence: TGTGCCAGCAGTTCTGCGGACAGGGGTTATGGCTACACCTTC.

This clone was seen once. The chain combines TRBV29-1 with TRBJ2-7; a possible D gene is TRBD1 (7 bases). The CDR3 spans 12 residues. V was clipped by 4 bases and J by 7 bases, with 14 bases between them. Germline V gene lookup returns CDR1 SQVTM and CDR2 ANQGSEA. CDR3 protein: CSVVGGTAEQYF. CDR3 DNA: TGCAGCGTTGTTGGGGGGACAGCAGAGCAGTACTTC.

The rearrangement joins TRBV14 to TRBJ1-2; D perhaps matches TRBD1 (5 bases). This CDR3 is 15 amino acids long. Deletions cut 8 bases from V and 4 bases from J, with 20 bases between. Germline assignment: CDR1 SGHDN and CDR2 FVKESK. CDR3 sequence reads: CASGDSHRSSYGYTF. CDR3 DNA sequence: TGTGCCAGCGGGGACTCCCACAGGAGTTCCTATGGCTACACCTTC.

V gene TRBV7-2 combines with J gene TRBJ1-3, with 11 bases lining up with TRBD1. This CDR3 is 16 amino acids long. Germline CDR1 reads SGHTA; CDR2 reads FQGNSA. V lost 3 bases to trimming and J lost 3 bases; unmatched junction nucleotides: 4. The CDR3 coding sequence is TGTGCCAGCAGCTTTGCCGGGACAGGGGGTGGAAACACCATATATTTT. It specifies CASSFAGTGGGNTIYF.

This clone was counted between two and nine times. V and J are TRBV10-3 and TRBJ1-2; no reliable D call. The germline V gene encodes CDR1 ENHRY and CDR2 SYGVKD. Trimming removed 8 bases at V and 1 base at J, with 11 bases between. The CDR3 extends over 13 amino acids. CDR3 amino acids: CAIFVVVNYGYTF. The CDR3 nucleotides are TGTGCCATCTTTGTCGTAGTTAACTATGGCTACACCTTC.

This chain's CDR3 is CASSQGSNMNTEAFF. The CDR3 nucleotides read TGCGCCAGCAGCCAGGGCTCGAACATGAACACTGAAGCTTTCTTT. V and J are TRBV5-1 and TRBJ1-1; TRBD1 is a possible D gene (5 bases). The CDR3 has 15 amino acids. Trimming cost V 4 bases and J 0 bases, with 13 bases left between them. Germline-derived CDR1 and CDR2 are SGHRS and YFSETQ.

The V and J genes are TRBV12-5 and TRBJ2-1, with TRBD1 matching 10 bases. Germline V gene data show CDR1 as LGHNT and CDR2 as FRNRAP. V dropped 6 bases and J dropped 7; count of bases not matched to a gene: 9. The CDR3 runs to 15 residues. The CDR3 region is CASGPSGQGWNEQFF. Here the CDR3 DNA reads TGTGCTAGTGGACCCTCGGGACAGGGGTGGAATGAGCAGTTCTTC.

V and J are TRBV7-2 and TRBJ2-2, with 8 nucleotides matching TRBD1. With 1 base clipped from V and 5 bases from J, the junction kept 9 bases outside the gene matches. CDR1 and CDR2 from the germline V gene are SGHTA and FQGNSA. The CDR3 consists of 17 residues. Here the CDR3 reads CASSLEPVQGVTGELFF. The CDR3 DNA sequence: TGTGCCAGCAGCTTAGAGCCGGTACAGGGGGTTACCGGGGAGCTGTTTTTT.

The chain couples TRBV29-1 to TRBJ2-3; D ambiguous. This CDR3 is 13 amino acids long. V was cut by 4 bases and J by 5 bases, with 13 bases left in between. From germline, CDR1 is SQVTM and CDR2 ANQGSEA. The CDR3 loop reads CSVAQNPRDTQYF. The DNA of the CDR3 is TGCAGCGTTGCCCAGAACCCAAGAGATACGCAGTATTTT.

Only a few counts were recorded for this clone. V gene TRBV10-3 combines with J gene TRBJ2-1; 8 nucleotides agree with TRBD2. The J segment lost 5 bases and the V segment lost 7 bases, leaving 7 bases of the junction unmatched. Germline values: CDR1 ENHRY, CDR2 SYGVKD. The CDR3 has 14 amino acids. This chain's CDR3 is CAINPGLGNNEQFF. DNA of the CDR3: TGTGCCATCAACCCGGGACTAGGGAACAATGAGCAGTTCTTC.

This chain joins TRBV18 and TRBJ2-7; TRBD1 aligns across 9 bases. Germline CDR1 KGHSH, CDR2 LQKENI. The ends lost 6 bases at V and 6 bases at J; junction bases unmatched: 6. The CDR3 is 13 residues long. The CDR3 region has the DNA TGTGCCAGCTCCCCCGGGACAGGGAGCGAGCAGTACTTC. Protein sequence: CASSPGTGSEQYF.

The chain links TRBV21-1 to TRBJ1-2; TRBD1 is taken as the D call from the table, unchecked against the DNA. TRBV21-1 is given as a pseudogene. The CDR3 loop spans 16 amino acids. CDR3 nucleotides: TGTGCCAGCAGCAAAGCCGGGACATCCGCTAACTATGGCTACACCTTC. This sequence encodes CASSKAGTSANYGYTF.